One and the same sample provided the 3 T cell receptor beta chains below, sequenced in a study of CD8+ T cells in alopecia areata. Indicated treatment: oral pan-JAK inhibitor, 5-10 mg twice daily. RNA was isolated and reverse transcribed to cDNA, the sequencing template. Measured with immunoSEQ multiplex PCR; TCRdb has only the in-frame clones, and not every one. The data show 130,000 or so clones, about 85% seen once. This specimen was CD8+ T cells sorted from blood, taken at week 4, from a patient treated with tofacitinib. These TCRs come from a human donor with alopecia areata.

The J gene is TRBJ2-7, the V gene TRBV7-9, with D possibly being TRBD1 (5 bases). This CDR3 spans 13 amino acids. V was shortened by 4 bases and J by 3 bases, with 10 bases between the two germline ends. From germline, CDR1 is SEHNR and CDR2 FQNEAQ (reference sequence). The CDR3 region has the DNA TGTGCCAGCAGCTGGAGCCAGGGCTACGAGCAGTACTTC. Amino acid sequence: CASSWSQGYEQYF.

V usage is TRBV9 and J usage is TRBJ2-2; D gene uncertain. Germline V gene lookup returns CDR1 SGDLS and CDR2 YYNGEE. The V end was cut by 0 bases, the J end by 3 bases, with 6 bases between. The CDR3 spans 14 residues. CDR3: CASSVARHTGELFF. The CDR3 DNA is TGTGCCAGCAGCGTAGCTAGACACACCGGGGAGCTGTTTTTT.

The chain recombines TRBV7-6 with TRBJ2-7, with D possibly matching TRBD1 (6 bases). The germline CDR1 and CDR2 sequences are SGHVS and FNYEAQ. CDR3 length equals 14 residues. Trimming removed 5 bases at V and 3 bases at J, with 14 bases between. This CDR3 is CASSVRQDHYEQYF. CDR3 DNA: TGTGCCAGCAGCGTACGACAGGACCACTACGAGCAGTACTTC.